What follows is one T cell receptor beta chain and its context. The source of the sample is a study of technical replicates of blood from several donors. The CDR3 extends over 12 amino acids. Germline CDR1 and CDR2: LNHNV and YYDKDF (reference sequence). Trimming pared 4 bases from V and 11 bases from J, leaving 14 bases between. Assay used: immunoSEQ multiplex PCR; TCRdb lists only in-frame clones, some missing. This table has 75,000 to 85,000 clones, approximately 75% appearing once. The source of this sequence is a human donor in good health. Some clones in this sample may be carry-over from other donors' samples. V usage is TRBV15 and J usage is TRBJ1-1; D perhaps matches TRBD1 (5 bases). The material sequenced was PBMCs. The DNA of the CDR3 is TGTGCCACCAGCACCCAGGGTTCCTCGGCTTTCTTT. This sequence encodes CATSTQGSSAFF. Complete variable domain (other parts from reference TRBV15 and TRBJ1-1): DAMVIQNPRYQVTQFGKPVTLSCSQTLNHNVMYWYQQKSSQAPKLLFHYYDKDFNNEADTPDNFQSRRPNTSFCFLDIRSPGLGDTAMYLCATSTQGSSAFFGQGTRLTVV.